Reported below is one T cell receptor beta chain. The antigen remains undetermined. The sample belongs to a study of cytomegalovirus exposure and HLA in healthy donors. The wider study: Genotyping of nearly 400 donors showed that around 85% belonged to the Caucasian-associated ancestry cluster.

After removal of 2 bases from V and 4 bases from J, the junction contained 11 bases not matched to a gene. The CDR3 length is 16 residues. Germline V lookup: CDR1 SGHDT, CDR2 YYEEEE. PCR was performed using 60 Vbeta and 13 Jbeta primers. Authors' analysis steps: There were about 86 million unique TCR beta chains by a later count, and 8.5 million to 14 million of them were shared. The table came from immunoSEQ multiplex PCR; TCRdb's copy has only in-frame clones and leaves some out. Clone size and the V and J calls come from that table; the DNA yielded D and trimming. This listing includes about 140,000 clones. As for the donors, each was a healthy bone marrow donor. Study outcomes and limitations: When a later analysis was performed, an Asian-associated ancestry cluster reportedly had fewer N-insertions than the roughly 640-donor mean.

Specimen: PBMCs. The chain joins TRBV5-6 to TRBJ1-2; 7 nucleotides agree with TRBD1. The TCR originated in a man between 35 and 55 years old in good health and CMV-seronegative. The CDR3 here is CASSFDRAWARYGYTF. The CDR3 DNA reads TGTGCCAGCAGCTTCGACAGGGCGTGGGCACGCTATGGCTACACCTTC.